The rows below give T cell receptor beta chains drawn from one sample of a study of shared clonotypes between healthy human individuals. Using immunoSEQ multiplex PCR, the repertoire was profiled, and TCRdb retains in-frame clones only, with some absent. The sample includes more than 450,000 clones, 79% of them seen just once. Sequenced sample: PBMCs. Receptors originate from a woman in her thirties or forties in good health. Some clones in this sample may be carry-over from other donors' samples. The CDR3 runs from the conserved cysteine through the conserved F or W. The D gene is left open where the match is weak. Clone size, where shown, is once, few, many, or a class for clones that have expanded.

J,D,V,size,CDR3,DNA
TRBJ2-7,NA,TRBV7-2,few,CASSLAGGPYEQYF,TGTGCCAGCAGCTTAGCCGGGGGACCCTACGAGCAGTACTTC
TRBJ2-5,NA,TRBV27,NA,CASSWGSRETQYF,TGTGCCAGCAGTTGGGGGAGCCGGGAGACCCAGTACTTC
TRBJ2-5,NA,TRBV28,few,CASSLGRGAAQETQYF,TGTGCCAGCAGTCTAGGCAGGGGGGCAGCTCAAGAGACCCAGTACTTC
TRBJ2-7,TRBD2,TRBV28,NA,CASSGGAGVRYEQYF,TGTGCCAGCAGCGGGGGGGCAGGGGTACGGTACGAGCAGTACTTC
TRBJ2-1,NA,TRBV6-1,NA,CASADNEQFF,TGTGCCAGCGCCGACAATGAGCAGTTCTTC
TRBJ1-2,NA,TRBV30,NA,CAWNPGVGNYGYTF,TGTGCCTGGAACCCAGGGGTCGGTAACTATGGCTACACCTTC
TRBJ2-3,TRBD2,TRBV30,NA,CASLPSGKPDTQYF,TGTGCCTCCCTCCCTAGCGGGAAGCCAGATACGCAGTATTTT
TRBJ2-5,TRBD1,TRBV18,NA,CASSPPGNRGQETQYF,TGTGCCAGCTCGCCACCGGGAAACAGGGGACAAGAGACCCAGTACTTC
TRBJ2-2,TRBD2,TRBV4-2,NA,CASSQGPGLDLPGELFF,TGTGCCAGCAGCCAAGGGCCGGGACTAGATTTGCCCGGGGAGCTGTTTTTT
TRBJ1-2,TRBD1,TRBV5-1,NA,CASSPLTGTGNLLGYTF,TGCGCCAGCAGCCCCCTGACGGGGACAGGGAATCTCCTTGGCTACACCTTC
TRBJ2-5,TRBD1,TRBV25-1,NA,CANNRQGGQSQETQYF,TGTGCCAACAACCGACAGGGGGGTCAGTCCCAAGAGACCCAGTACTTC
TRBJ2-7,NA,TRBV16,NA,CASSQLAQATREQYF,TGTGCCAGCAGCCAATTAGCACAGGCTACGCGCGAGCAGTACTTC
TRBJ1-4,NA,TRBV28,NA,CASSPAGTNEKLFF,TGTGCCAGCAGTCCCGCTGGTACTAATGAAAAACTGTTTTTT
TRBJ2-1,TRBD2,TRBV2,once,CASGGGLAGRSEQFF,TGTGCCAGCGGGGGGGGACTAGCGGGAAGGAGTGAGCAGTTCTTC
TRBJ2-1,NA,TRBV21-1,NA,CASSKSDRGRPVNSYNEQFF,TGTGCCAGCAGCAAAAGCGACAGGGGGCGGCCGGTAAACTCCTACAATGAGCAGTTCTTC
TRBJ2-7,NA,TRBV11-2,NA,CASSFPVGDFLSYEQYF,TGTGCCAGCAGCTTCCCCGTCGGGGACTTCCTCTCCTACGAGCAGTACTTC
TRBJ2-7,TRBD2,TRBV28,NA,CASSLGGFSGTTYEQYF,TGTGCCAGCAGTTTAGGTGGTTTTAGCGGGACTACTTACGAGCAGTACTTC
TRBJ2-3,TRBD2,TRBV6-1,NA,CASSEAWLAGGGDTQYF,TGTGCCAGCAGTGAAGCGTGGCTAGCGGGAGGGGGTGATACGCAGTATTTT
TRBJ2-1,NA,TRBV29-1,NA,CSVPDGALYNEQFF,TGCAGCGTCCCTGACGGGGCACTCTACAATGAGCAGTTCTTC
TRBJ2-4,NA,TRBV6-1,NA,CASSGWGDDPKNIQYF,TGTGCCAGCAGTGGGTGGGGGGACGACCCCAAAAACATTCAGTACTTC
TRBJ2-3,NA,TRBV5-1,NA,CASSLEGRANLDTQYF,TGCGCCAGCAGCTTGGAGGGTCGGGCGAACCTCGATACGCAGTATTTT
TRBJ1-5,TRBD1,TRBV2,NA,CASSERGGGRQPQHF,TGTGCCAGCAGTGAACGGGGAGGGGGCAGGCAGCCCCAGCATTTT
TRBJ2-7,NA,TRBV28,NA,CASSLTGAYEQYF,TGTGCCAGCAGTTTAACCGGGGCCTACGAGCAGTACTTC
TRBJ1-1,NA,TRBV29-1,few,CSVEPGTKHTEAFF,TGCAGCGTTGAACCCGGGACGAAACACACTGAAGCTTTCTTT
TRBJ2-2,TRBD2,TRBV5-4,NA,CASSSGLAGTGELFF,TGTGCCAGCAGTTCGGGACTAGCGGGGACCGGGGAGCTGTTTTTT
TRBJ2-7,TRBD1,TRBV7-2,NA,CASKQGSCEQYF,TGTGCCAGCAAACAGGGGTCCTGCGAGCAGTACTTC
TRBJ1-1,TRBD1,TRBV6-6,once,CASSPRDRVAFF,TGTGCCAGCAGCCCGAGGGACAGAGTCGCTTTCTTT
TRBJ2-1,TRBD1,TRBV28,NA,CASSPTGQGGYNEQFF,TGTGCCAGCAGTCCAACCGGACAGGGGGGGTACAATGAGCAGTTCTTC